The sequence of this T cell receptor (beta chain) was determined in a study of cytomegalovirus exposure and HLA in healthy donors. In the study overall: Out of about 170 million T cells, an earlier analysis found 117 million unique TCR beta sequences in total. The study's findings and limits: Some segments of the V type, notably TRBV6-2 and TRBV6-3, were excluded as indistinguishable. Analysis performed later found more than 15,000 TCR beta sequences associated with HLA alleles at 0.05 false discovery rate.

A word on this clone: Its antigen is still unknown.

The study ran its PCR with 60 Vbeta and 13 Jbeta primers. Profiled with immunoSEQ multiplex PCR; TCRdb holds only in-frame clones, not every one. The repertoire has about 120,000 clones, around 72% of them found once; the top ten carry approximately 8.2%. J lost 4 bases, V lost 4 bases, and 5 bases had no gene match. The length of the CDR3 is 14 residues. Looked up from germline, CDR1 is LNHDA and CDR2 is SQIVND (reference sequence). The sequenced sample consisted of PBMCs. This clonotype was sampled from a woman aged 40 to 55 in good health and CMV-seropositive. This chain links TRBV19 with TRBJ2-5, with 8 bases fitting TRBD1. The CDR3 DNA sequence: TGTGCCAGTAGTAGTCAGGGGGCGAGAGAGACCCAGTACTTC. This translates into CASSSQGARETQYF.